One sample yielded the 21 T cell receptor beta chains listed below, sequenced in a study of human T cells and chemical hapten exposure. As to time point: patch test 2, 6 weeks after DPC sensitization. The treatment is: therapeutic diphenylcyclopropenone sensitization with weekly scalp DPC. TCRdb reprocessed the RACE reads with MiXCR, giving one entry per CDR3 protein. This table holds approximately 69,000 distinct CDR3 sequences, 10% found once. Here the sequenced sample was whole blood, taken in connection with sensitization to the hapten diphenylcyclopropenone (DPC). The receptors here all came from a woman between 45 and 65 years old with alopecia areata. Some clones in this sample may be carry-over from other donors' samples.

This clonotype was recorded a few times. The V gene is TRBV28, the J gene TRBJ1-5, with D unresolved. Germline CDR1 and CDR2: MDHEN and SYDVKM. CDR3 length equals 12 residues. Trimming removed 4 bases at V and 6 bases at J, with 7 bases between. The CDR3 DNA sequence: TGTGCCAGCAGTTCCGTTGGTCAGCCCCAGCATTTT. This codes for CASSSVGQPQHF.

The chain employs TRBV6-6 and TRBJ2-1, with unresolved D. V was shortened by 2 bases and J by 10 bases, with 12 bases between the two germline ends. In germline, CDR1 is MNHNY, CDR2 SVGAGI (reference sequence). The CDR3 is 13 residues long. CDR3 DNA sequence: TGTGCCAGCAGTTACGATTGGCTCGGGGAGCAGTTCTTC. Protein sequence: CASSYDWLGEQFF.

The genes are TRBV10-1 and TRBJ2-7, with D perhaps given as TRBD1 or TRBD2 (5 bases each). Germline V gives CDR1 WNHNN, CDR2 SYGVQD (reference sequence). The CDR3 consists of 15 residues. Trimming stripped 3 bases from V and 1 base from J, with 13 bases between. The CDR3 nucleotides read TGCGCCAGCAGTGATCCCCGGGACGGTTCCTACGAGCAGTACTTC. Encoded protein: CASSDPRDGSYEQYF.

The CDR3, as DNA: TGCGCCAGCAGCTTGAACCCACTAGACAGGGGGAATCAGCCCCAGCATTTT. Protein: CASSLNPLDRGNQPQHF. J is TRBJ1-5 and V is TRBV5-1, with 9 bases matching TRBD1. J lost 4 bases, V lost 1 base, and 9 bases had no gene match. The germline V gene has CDR1 SGHRS and CDR2 YFSETQ. This CDR3 has 17 amino acids.

This clonotype appeared many times. The chain carries TRBV12-3 or TRBV12-4 and TRBJ2-3, with 8 positions matching TRBD1. The CDR3 has 14 residues. Unmatched junction bases numbered 3, after V lost 6 bases and J lost 1 base. DNA of the CDR3: TGTGCCAGCAGCCCGGACAGGGGCACAGATACGCAGTATTTT. Amino acids: CASSPDRGTDTQYF.

Ten or more counts support this clonotype. J is TRBJ2-7 and V is TRBV4-2; 9 positions match TRBD2. There are 15 residues in the CDR3. Germline CDR1 is LGHNA and CDR2 is YNFKEQ. With 1 base clipped from V and 7 bases from J, the junction kept 8 bases outside the gene matches. The chain's CDR3 is CASSQVAGGYLEQYF. CDR3 nucleotides: TGTGCCAGCAGCCAAGTCGCGGGAGGGTACCTAGAGCAGTACTTC.

The table lists this clonotype with a few counts. CDR3 coding DNA: TGCAGTGCTAGAGGGCGAGGGGGGCGATACTCTGAAGCTTTCTTT. Translated, it gives CSARGRGGRYSEAFF. The chain has TRBV20-1 and TRBJ1-1; tentative D call: TRBD1 (6 bases). The V gene's germline CDR1 is DFQATT and CDR2 SNEGSKA (reference sequence). CDR3 size: 15 residues. V was trimmed by 1 base and J by 6 bases, leaving 18 bases between them.

About this clonotype: Sequence at one end of the junction differs from germline and may be a read error. The CDR3 sequence: CASTPGVYSEQFF. CDR3 coding DNA: TGTGCCAGTACCCCGGGGGTTTACAGTGAGCAGTTCTTC. The chain links TRBV19 to TRBJ2-1; the D gene is possibly TRBD2 (6 bases). The CDR3 has 13 residues. The germline V gene encodes CDR1 LNHDA and CDR2 SQIVND (reference sequence).

This clonotype showed up many times. This chain joins TRBV20-1 and TRBJ2-1; 8 bases align to TRBD2. Germline V gene sequence: CDR1 DFQATT, CDR2 SNEGSKA (reference sequence). This CDR3 comprises 14 residues. The J segment lost 9 bases and the V segment lost 5 bases, leaving 12 bases of the junction unmatched. Here the CDR3 reads CSAHASGGPPEQFF. The CDR3 DNA is TGCAGTGCTCACGCATCGGGAGGGCCCCCTGAGCAGTTCTTC.

The chain couples TRBV6-5 to TRBJ2-1, with 13 bases aligning to TRBD2. Per the germline V gene, CDR1 is MNHEY and CDR2 is SVGAGI. V was clipped by 4 bases and J by 8 bases; unmatched bases: 5. This CDR3 has 15 residues. CDR3 nucleotide sequence: TGTGCCAGCAGTTCCGGACTAGCGGGAGCGGATGAGCAGTTCTTC. Its protein is CASSSGLAGADEQFF.

The genes are TRBV12-2 and TRBJ2-3; TRBD2 is the table's D call, not checked against the DNA. TRBV12-2 corresponds to a pseudogene. This CDR3 contains 19 residues. CDR3 loop: CASRTGLAGNPPSTDTQYF. DNA of the CDR3: TGTGCAAGTCGCACGGGACTAGCGGGGAACCCTCCTAGCACAGATACGCAGTATTTT.

The table lists this clonotype with a few counts. The chain carries TRBV12-3 or TRBV12-4 and TRBJ2-3, with D possibly being TRBD1 or TRBD2 (5 bases each). The CDR3 consists of 15 residues. Between the trimmed V and J ends, which lost 4 bases and 2 bases, there was a span of 13 bases. CDR3 protein: CASSSGTKNTDTQYF. The DNA of the CDR3 is TGTGCCAGCAGTTCCGGGACCAAAAACACAGATACGCAGTATTTT.

The chain recombines TRBV12-3 or TRBV12-4 with TRBJ1-2; unclear D gene. The CDR3 runs 13 residues. V was pared by 3 bases and J by 4 bases, with 9 bases between. For the CDR3, the DNA is TGTGCCAGCAGTTTTGGGCATATCTATGGCTACACCTTC. Translation: CASSFGHIYGYTF.

The V and J genes are TRBV10-3 and TRBJ2-3; the match to TRBD2 covers 9 bases. Germline V gene sequence: CDR1 ENHRY, CDR2 SYGVKD. J was trimmed by 2 bases and V by 2 bases; bases with no gene match: 2. The CDR3 is 15 residues long. As DNA, the CDR3 is TGTGCCATCAGTGAGGGGACTAGCCCCACAGATACGCAGTATTTT. This gives the protein CAISEGTSPTDTQYF.

This chain uses TRBV12-3 or TRBV12-4 with TRBJ1-4; TRBD1 might be the D (5 bases). With 7 bases removed from V and 8 bases from J, the gap between germline ends came to 17 bases. This CDR3 has 14 residues. In nucleotides, the CDR3 is TGTGCCAGCACCGAGAGAGAGGGGAGAGAAAAACTGTTTTTT. This sequence encodes CASTEREGREKLFF.

There are a few counts of this clonotype. The V gene is TRBV30, the J gene TRBJ2-1; D could derive from TRBD1 or TRBD2 (5 bases each). The V gene's germline CDR1 is GTSNPN and CDR2 SVGIG (reference sequence). The CDR3 is 14 residues long. Trimming removed 8 bases at V and 3 bases at J, with 17 bases between. CDR3 region: CAARDPAFYNEQFF. The CDR3 bases are TGTGCCGCCCGGGACCCAGCCTTCTACAATGAGCAGTTCTTC.

This clonotype was observed many times. The chain has TRBV3-1 and TRBJ2-2; D not resolved. Germline V gene data show CDR1 as LGHDT and CDR2 as YNNKEL (reference sequence). The CDR3 is made up of 14 amino acids. Trimming stripped 1 base from V and 6 bases from J, with 9 bases between. The CDR3, as DNA: TGTGCCAGCAGCCAAGTCAGGTTCGCCGGGGAGCTGTTTTTT. This encodes CASSQVRFAGELFF.

The table lists this clonotype with a few counts. The chain joins TRBV29-1 to TRBJ2-7, with D possibly matching TRBD1 (6 bases). Germline V CDR1 and CDR2: SQVTM, ANQGSEA. The CDR3 totals 14 residues. Trimming pared 3 bases from V and 2 bases from J, leaving 14 bases between. CDR3 amino acids: CSVDLEGGAYEQYF. CDR3 sequence (DNA): TGCAGCGTTGACCTGGAAGGGGGAGCCTACGAGCAGTACTTC.

This clonotype came up many times. CDR3 residues: CASSLVMVGGYEQYF. CDR3 bases: TGCGCCAGCAGCTTGGTCATGGTGGGAGGCTACGAGCAGTACTTC. V and J are TRBV5-1 and TRBJ2-7, with a tentative D call TRBD2 (6 bases). Trimming pared 0 bases from V and 3 bases from J, leaving 13 bases between. The CDR3 has 15 amino acids. CDR1 and CDR2 (germline): SGHRS, YFSETQ.

This clonotype was seen more than once but under ten times. The chain uses TRBV24-1 and TRBJ2-1; 13 positions match TRBD2. The CDR3 spans 16 residues. Germline V lookup: CDR1 KGHDR, CDR2 SFDVKD. After removal of 5 bases from V and 7 bases from J, the junction contained 7 bases not matched to a gene. This CDR3 is CATSATGLAGKNEQFF. CDR3 bases: TGTGCCACCAGTGCTACGGGACTAGCGGGAAAGAATGAGCAGTTCTTC.

This clonotype was counted at least ten times. The CDR3 coding sequence is TGTGCCAGCAGTGGGGGGGACAGTACATACGAGCAGTACTTC. It is translated as CASSGGDSTYEQYF. The chain joins TRBV6-1 to TRBJ2-7; a possible D gene is TRBD1 (7 bases). Trimming took off 4 bases at V and 4 bases at J, with 14 bases between the two ends. This CDR3 region has 14 residues. Germline loops: CDR1 MNHNS, CDR2 SASEGT.